These 30 T cell receptor beta chains were all obtained from the same sample, sequenced in a study of Ad26.COV2.S vaccination and SARS-CoV-2 variants. Treatment: roughly 18 received Ad26.COV2.S at low or high dose, single or two shots; roughly five received placebo; per-sample allocation not given. Samples came from day 63 after the first vaccine or placebo injection. Assay used: immunoSEQ multiplex PCR; TCRdb lists only in-frame clones, some missing. The data contain hundreds of thousands of clones, approximately 86% of them singletons. The starting material was peripheral blood, obtained in a trial of Ad26.COV2.S vaccine versus placebo. These receptors all stem from a person aged 18-60 years who received the Ad26.COV2.S COVID-19 vaccine or a placebo.

This rearrangement joins TRBV27 to TRBJ1-2; tentative D call: TRBD1 (6 bases). The V gene's germline CDR1 is MNHEY and CDR2 SMNVEV (reference sequence). Trimming removed 4 bases from V and 4 bases from J, with 16 bases in between. This CDR3 is 15 amino acids long. The CDR3 spells CASSSQGSGGYGYTF. CDR3 nucleotide sequence: TGTGCCAGCAGTTCCCAGGGGTCCGGGGGCTATGGCTACACCTTC.

V usage is TRBV19 and J usage is TRBJ2-7, with 11 bases that match TRBD1. Germline V lookup: CDR1 LNHDA, CDR2 SQIVND (reference sequence). This CDR3 contains 13 residues. Trimming took 6 bases from V and 7 from J; bases not matched to a gene: 5. CDR3 nucleotides: TGTGCCAGTAGAGGACAGGGGGCAAGGGAGCAGTACTTC. Residues: CASRGQGAREQYF.

This clone was detected only a few times. The sample carries other DNA sequences with the same CDR3. The chain is built from TRBV18 and TRBJ2-2, with D hard to call. Germline CDR1 KGHSH, CDR2 LQKENI. The V gene lost 1 base and the J gene lost 1 base, with 1 base spanning the gap. CDR3 length: 13 residues. The CDR3 spells CASSPQNTGELFF. CDR3 coding DNA: TGTGCCAGCTCACCACAGAACACCGGGGAGCTGTTTTTT.

With respect to this clone: This sample also contains other DNA sequences that code for the same CDR3. The chain recombines TRBV5-1 with TRBJ2-5, with 10 bases lining up with TRBD2. With 0 bases clipped from V and 1 base from J, the junction kept 3 bases outside the gene matches. Germline V gene lookup returns CDR1 SGHRS and CDR2 YFSETQ. The CDR3 has 16 amino acids. CDR3 nucleotides: TGCGCCAGCAGCTTGGCCCTAGCGGGGGCCCAAGAGACCCAGTACTTC. It is translated as CASSLALAGAQETQYF.

V usage is TRBV19 and J usage is TRBJ1-5, with a possible D match to TRBD1 (6 bases). The CDR3 sequence is 15 residues long. V was trimmed by 2 bases and J by 3 bases, leaving 11 bases between them. Germline values: CDR1 LNHDA, CDR2 SQIVND (reference sequence). The CDR3 coding sequence is TGTGCCAGTAGTATACGACAGGTGACCAATCAGCCCCAGCATTTT. Its translation is CASSIRQVTNQPQHF.

CDR3 coding DNA: TGTGCCAGCAGTCCCGGGACTAGCGGGAGGGCGAACGGGGAGCTGTTTTTT. It translates to CASSPGTSGRANGELFF. V is TRBV13 and J is TRBJ2-2; 16 bases are shared with TRBD2. Per germline, CDR1 PRHDT and CDR2 FYEKMQ (reference sequence). CDR3 length: 17 residues. Losses at the gene ends were 6 bases for V and 7 bases for J; bases not matched to a gene: 8.

This clone has more than one count but fewer than ten. The chain couples TRBV3-1 (or the pseudogene TRBV3-2) to TRBJ2-4; TRBD2 matches 7 bases. Losses at the gene ends were 8 bases for V and 8 bases for J; bases not matched to a gene: 24. The CDR3 contains 18 residues. Germline CDR1 is LGHDT and CDR2 is YNNKEL (reference sequence). CDR3 region: CASASADRRSGRGDIQYF. CDR3 bases: TGTGCCAGCGCCTCAGCTGATAGAAGGAGCGGTCGGGGGGACATTCAGTACTTC.

The chain recombines TRBV4-1 with TRBJ2-3, with 7 bases lining up with TRBD2. This CDR3 spans 17 amino acids. V trimming: 0 bases; J trimming: 1 base; junction bases outside the gene matches: 7. The germline V gene encodes CDR1 MGHRA and CDR2 YSYEKL. DNA for the CDR3: TGCGCCAGCAGCCAAGATTATCGCGGGGGTGGCACAGATACGCAGTATTTT. Protein sequence: CASSQDYRGGGTDTQYF.

The chain carries TRBV6-5 and TRBJ2-7; D gene uncertain. Trimming pared 6 bases from V and 3 bases from J, leaving 15 bases between. The CDR3 has 14 amino acids. Germline CDR1 MNHEY, CDR2 SVGAGI. Here the CDR3 DNA reads TGTGCCAGCAGGAGGCCAGGTCGAATCTACGAGCAGTACTTC. This encodes CASRRPGRIYEQYF.

The chain links TRBV7-2 to TRBJ2-3; a possible D gene is TRBD2 (5 bases). Germline loops: CDR1 SGHTA, CDR2 FQGNSA. The CDR3 runs 13 residues. Trimming stripped 7 bases from V and 2 bases from J, with 10 bases between. CDR3: CASTDYPTDTQYF. The DNA of the CDR3 is TGTGCCAGCACCGACTATCCCACAGATACGCAGTATTTT.

The chain links TRBV11-2 to TRBJ2-5; 7 positions agree with TRBD2. Germline V gene sequence: CDR1 SGHAT, CDR2 FQNNGV. With V trimmed by 1 base and J by 5 bases, 7 bases remained unmatched. CDR3 length: 15 residues. The CDR3 reads CASSLAPGGSETQYF. The CDR3, as DNA: TGTGCCAGCAGCTTAGCCCCCGGGGGGTCGGAGACCCAGTACTTC.

This rearrangement joins TRBV19 to TRBJ1-5, with D maybe TRBD1 (6 bases). This CDR3 region has 16 residues. V lost 2 bases, J lost 4 bases, and 15 bases lay in between. Germline lookup yields CDR1 LNHDA and CDR2 SQIVND (reference sequence). The CDR3 nucleotides are TGTGCCAGTAGTATAAGTCGGGGGCCGAGGAATCAGCCCCAGCATTTT. Translating it yields CASSISRGPRNQPQHF.

The chain links TRBV2 to TRBJ2-1, with D possibly matching TRBD1 (6 bases). This CDR3 comprises 14 residues. The V gene lost 4 bases and the J gene lost 8 bases, with 15 bases spanning the gap. Germline values: CDR1 SNHLY, CDR2 FYNNEI. The CDR3 loop is CASSAGRGLYEQFF. CDR3 nucleotides: TGTGCCAGCAGTGCCGGCAGGGGTTTATATGAGCAGTTCTTC.

The chain carries TRBV4-2 and TRBJ1-5; D is ambiguous. CDR3 size: 15 residues. Germline CDR1 reads LGHNA; CDR2 reads YNFKEQ. V was shortened by 0 bases and J by 7 bases, with 13 bases between the two germline ends. As DNA, the CDR3 is TGTGCCAGCAGCCAAGATCTGGGGTCGGGACAGCCCCAGCATTTT. As protein: CASSQDLGSGQPQHF.

This chain joins TRBV19 and TRBJ1-5; tentatively, D is TRBD1 (5 bases). CDR3 size: 15 residues. The V end was cut by 6 bases, the J end by 3 bases, with 15 bases between. Germline V gives CDR1 LNHDA, CDR2 SQIVND (reference sequence). The CDR3 DNA sequence: TGTGCCAGTAGCCAAACAGTGGACATCAATCAGCCCCAGCATTTT. It encodes CASSQTVDINQPQHF.

The chain joins TRBV6-5 to TRBJ1-1; possible D gene TRBD1, 5 bases. This CDR3 spans 15 amino acids. V lost 2 bases and J 5 bases, leaving 15 bases between the germline ends. Germline values: CDR1 MNHEY, CDR2 SVGAGI. The CDR3 DNA reads as TGTGCCAGCAGTTACGGGGCAGACCATCGGACTGAAGCTTTCTTT. Translation: CASSYGADHRTEAFF.

In its sample, this clone was seen a few times. The chain links TRBV7-9 to TRBJ1-1; 7 positions agree with TRBD1. CDR1 and CDR2 (germline): SEHNR, FQNEAQ (reference sequence). This CDR3 is built from 13 residues. V trimming: 0 bases; J trimming: 8 bases; junction bases outside the gene matches: 3. The CDR3 DNA follows: TGTGCCAGCAGCTTAGCGCAGGGGGGAGAAGCTTTCTTT. Encoded protein: CASSLAQGGEAFF. The whole variable domain, remainder taken from reference TRBV7-9 and TRBJ1-1, is DTGVSQNPRHKITKRGQNVTFRCDPISEHNRLYWYRQTLGQGPEFLTYFQNEAQLEKSRLLSDRFSAERPKGSFSTLEIQRTEQGDSAMYLCASSLAQGGEAFFGQGTRLTVV.

As concerns this clone: The sample contains more than one DNA sequence encoding this CDR3. The rearrangement uses TRBV19 and TRBJ2-3; D gene uncertain. Germline CDR1 is LNHDA and CDR2 is SQIVND (reference sequence). The CDR3 is 13 amino acids. V was clipped by 4 bases and J by 1 base, with 6 bases between them. The DNA for the CDR3 is TGTGCCAGTAGTACCGGTGGCACAGATACGCAGTATTTT. It translates to CASSTGGTDTQYF.

V usage is TRBV4-3 and J usage is TRBJ1-1; D not certain. Trimming took 6 bases from V and 0 from J, leaving 11 bases between them. Germline V lookup: CDR1 LGHNA, CDR2 YSLEER. This CDR3 comprises 14 residues. Here the CDR3 DNA reads TGCGCCAGCAGTGTTGGGAACATGAACACTGAAGCTTTCTTT. Protein sequence: CASSVGNMNTEAFF.

The rearrangement joins TRBV10-3 to TRBJ2-1; D is undetermined. The CDR3 sequence is 12 residues long. Per germline, CDR1 ENHRY and CDR2 SYGVKD. Trimming shortened V by 3 bases and J by 3 bases, and 3 bases separated the two germline ends. CDR3 sequence reads: CAISEGYNEQFF. DNA for the CDR3: TGTGCCATCAGTGAAGGCTACAATGAGCAGTTCTTC.

The chain combines TRBV28 with TRBJ1-2; 12 nucleotides line up with TRBD1. Germline values: CDR1 MDHEN, CDR2 SYDVKM. The CDR3 contains 13 residues. V gave up 8 bases and J gave up 7 bases; unmatched junction bases: 5. The CDR3 here is CASRDRGLSGYTF. The CDR3 DNA reads as TGTGCCAGCCGGGACAGGGGGCTAAGTGGCTACACCTTC.

As to this clone: A read error may be the cause here, since a much bigger clone is one base away. The rearrangement uses TRBV28 and TRBJ1-1, with no clear D. The CDR3 is made up of 15 amino acids. CDR1 and CDR2 (germline): MDHEN, SYDVKM. CDR3 coding DNA: TGTGCCAGCACCTTAAGCCGAGGTCAGAACATTGAAGCTTTCTTT. Protein sequence: CASTLSRGQNIEAFF.

This clone was detected once. The CDR3: CSVESGGPGDYEQYF. CDR3 DNA sequence: TGCAGCGTTGAATCGGGGGGCCCGGGCGACTACGAGCAGTACTTC. The chain combines TRBV29-1 with TRBJ2-7, with D possibly matching TRBD2 (7 bases). Trimming took 2 bases from V and 3 from J, leaving 17 bases between them. The CDR3 is 15 amino acids. Germline lookup yields CDR1 SQVTM and CDR2 ANQGSEA.

V is TRBV18 and J is TRBJ1-4, with D unclear. Trimming took 0 bases from V and 4 from J, leaving 6 bases between them. The germline V gene has CDR1 KGHSH and CDR2 LQKENI. The length of the CDR3 is 14 residues. CDR3 region: CASSPPVVNEKLFF. DNA for the CDR3: TGTGCCAGCTCACCACCGGTAGTTAATGAAAAACTGTTTTTT.

This clone was picked up a small number of times. V gene TRBV27 combines with J gene TRBJ1-2; D gene unclear. The CDR3 consists of 15 residues. With 1 base removed from V and 4 bases from J, the gap between germline ends came to 13 bases. CDR1 MNHEY and CDR2 SMNVEV come from the germline V gene (reference sequence). The CDR3 loop reads CASSLLGSNTYGYTF. The CDR3 coding sequence is TGTGCCAGCAGTTTATTGGGATCTAATACCTATGGCTACACCTTC.

The V call is TRBV7-6, the J call TRBJ1-1; TRBD1 agrees at 9 bases. The CDR3 sequence is 15 residues long. J was trimmed by 1 base and V by 4 bases; bases with no gene match: 4. The germline V gene encodes CDR1 SGHVS and CDR2 FNYEAQ. The CDR3 DNA reads as TGTGCCAGCAGCTCCTCACAGGGGGCGAACACTGAAGCTTTCTTT. This encodes CASSSSQGANTEAFF.

J is TRBJ2-7 and V is TRBV7-2; possibly TRBD1 or TRBD2 for D (7 bases each). Deletions cut 1 base from V and 2 bases from J, with 15 bases between. This CDR3 is built from 16 residues. The germline V gene encodes CDR1 SGHTA and CDR2 FQGNSA. The CDR3: CASSLVGAGGAYEQYF. The CDR3, as DNA: TGTGCCAGCAGCTTAGTTGGGGCAGGGGGGGCCTACGAGCAGTACTTC.

The rearrangement links TRBV6-6 to TRBJ2-1, with a possible D match to TRBD1 (6 bases). The CDR3 extends over 16 amino acids. Looked up from germline, CDR1 is MNHNY and CDR2 is SVGAGI (reference sequence). Deletions cut 7 bases from V and 6 bases from J, with 22 bases between. The CDR3 DNA follows: TGTGCCAGCATCAGGGGTGGTAGTTGGGAACCCAATGAGCAGTTCTTC. Its translation is CASIRGGSWEPNEQFF.

The genes are TRBV12-3 or TRBV12-4 and TRBJ2-5; no firm D call. This CDR3 is 13 amino acids long. Trimming removed 9 bases at V and 5 bases at J, with 16 bases between. In DNA, the CDR3 is TGTGCCAGTCGGGCAGCGTCTTCGGAGACCCAGTACTTC. This gives the protein CASRAASSETQYF.

The genes are TRBV19 and TRBJ2-3; TRBD2 matches 7 bases. In germline, CDR1 is LNHDA, CDR2 SQIVND (reference sequence). V trimming: 7 bases; J trimming: 1 base; junction bases outside the gene matches: 5. The CDR3 totals 14 residues. CDR3 sequence reads: CASKGTSGTDTQYF. The CDR3, as DNA: TGTGCCAGTAAAGGAACTAGCGGCACAGATACGCAGTATTTT.